This entry features one T cell receptor (beta chain) sequence. Its specificity is unknown. Primers for the PCR totalled 60 Vbeta and 13 Jbeta. Only in-frame clones appear in the TCRdb table, and some are missing; sequencing was by immunoSEQ multiplex PCR. Found here are 170,000 or so clones, around 88% of them singletons; the top ten hold around 1.8%. The CDR3 extends over 18 amino acids. Germline CDR1 and CDR2: MGHRA and YSYEKL. J lost 1 base, V lost 3 bases, and 8 bases had no gene match. The data stem from a study of cytomegalovirus exposure and HLA in healthy donors. General study findings and limits: The classifier reportedly diagnosed cytomegalovirus status with high specificity and sensitivity.

Specimen: PBMCs. This clonotype originated in a woman between 18 and 30 years old in good health and CMV-seronegative. V gene TRBV4-1 combines with J gene TRBJ2-6; TRBD1 aligns across 8 bases. The CDR3 sequence is CASSHTRGRLSGANVLTF. CDR3 nucleotides: TGCGCCAGCAGCCATACCAGGGGGCGGTTATCTGGGGCCAACGTCCTGACTTTC.